This record concerns one TCR beta chain sequence. Its matching antigen is unknown. Clones were read by immunoSEQ multiplex PCR, and TCRdb kept only the in-frame ones, dropping some. There are roughly 76,000 clones in the sample; more than 85% occur only once, and just over 2.5% lies in the top ten. The entry originates in a study of OX40 agonist ivuxolimab in advanced cancers. Overall study: Partial responses were observed in three patients, of whom one had hepatocellular carcinoma and two had cutaneous melanoma. Study conclusions and caveats: Expansion of clones was among the lowest in partial responders at 0.1-3.0 mg/kg.

The CDR3 covers 13 residues. The germline gives CDR1 LGHNA, CDR2 YSLEER. Deletions cut 4 bases from V and 4 bases from J, with 7 bases between. The sample consisted of CD4+ or CD8+ T cells sorted from blood, taken in a trial of the OX40 agonist ivuxolimab. The clonotype comes from an adult with an advanced solid tumor such as melanoma, head and neck, liver or kidney cancer. This chain links TRBV4-3 with TRBJ1-4; D remains ambiguous. The CDR3 region is CASSPEDNEKLFF. In DNA, the CDR3 is TGCGCCAGCAGCCCCGAAGATAATGAAAAACTGTTTTTT.